The 19 T cell receptor beta chains below were found in one sample sequenced in a study of PD-1 blockade in classical Hodgkin lymphoma. Indicated time point: cycle 4 day 1 (C4D1), after 6 weeks of nivolumab. All patients relapsed after autologous stem cell transplantation, and brentuximab vedotin exposure varied. Sequenced by immunoSEQ multiplex PCR; TCRdb stores in-frame clones only, minus some. Of tens of thousands of clones in the sample, 70% to 90% were seen once. Source: peripheral blood mononuclear cells (PBMCs), taken before the fourth cycle of nivolumab. Receptors originate from a human donor with classical Hodgkin lymphoma.

The chain links TRBV7-9 to TRBJ2-1; tentatively, D is TRBD2 (7 bases). The CDR3 contains 18 residues. Trimming left V 4 bases short and J 0 bases short, with 19 bases between. Germline assignment: CDR1 SEHNR and CDR2 FQNEAQ (reference sequence). DNA of the CDR3: TGTGCCAGCAGCTCTAGCAAGGGGGGGTATAGCTCCTACAATGAGCAGTTCTTC. It codes for CASSSSKGGYSSYNEQFF.

This rearrangement joins TRBV11-2 to TRBJ2-7; no reliable D call. There are 16 residues in the CDR3. V gave up 0 bases and J gave up 0 bases, with 12 bases separating them. Germline V gene sequence: CDR1 SGHAT, CDR2 FQNNGV. CDR3 bases: TGTGCCAGCAGCTTAGATGGGGTAGATTTCTCCTACGAGCAGTACTTC. This translates into CASSLDGVDFSYEQYF.

The chain is built from TRBV6-6 and TRBJ1-5, with 9 nucleotides matching TRBD1. Trimming at V came to 6 bases and at J to 5 bases, leaving 5 bases not matched to a gene. This CDR3 is built from 14 residues. The germline gives CDR1 MNHNY, CDR2 SVGAGI (reference sequence). In nucleotides, the CDR3 is TGTGCCAGCAGCAGACAGGGGGGGGATCAGCCCCAGCATTTT. Encoded protein: CASSRQGGDQPQHF.

V and J are TRBV5-1 and TRBJ2-5; tentative D call: TRBD2 (6 bases). The germline V and J ends were trimmed by 7 bases and 7 bases, with 17 bases remaining between them. CDR1 and CDR2 (germline): SGHRS, YFSETQ. This CDR3 has 13 residues. CDR3 protein: CASQVGGEGTQYF. DNA of the CDR3: TGCGCCAGCCAAGTGGGGGGTGAAGGGACCCAGTACTTC.

The chain employs TRBV5-8 and TRBJ2-1; tentatively, D is TRBD1 (6 bases). From germline, CDR1 is SGHTS and CDR2 YDEGEE. The germline V and J ends were trimmed by 3 bases and 4 bases, with 17 bases remaining between them. The CDR3 length is 16 residues. The DNA for the CDR3 is TGTGCCAGCAGCTCCGGACAGCAGGCCTTGTACAATGAGCAGTTCTTC. This encodes CASSSGQQALYNEQFF.

This chain joins TRBV19 and TRBJ2-3, with a weak D call TRBD1 (6 bases). CDR3 length equals 13 residues. Between the trimmed V and J ends, which lost 2 bases and 3 bases, there was a span of 6 bases. The germline V gene has CDR1 LNHDA and CDR2 SQIVND (reference sequence). CDR3 loop: CASSIQGTDTQYF. The CDR3 bases are TGTGCCAGTAGTATACAGGGGACAGATACGCAGTATTTT.

This rearrangement joins TRBV6-5 to TRBJ1-2; D may be TRBD1 (5 bases). The CDR3 loop spans 14 amino acids. The V gene lost 7 bases and the J gene lost 2 bases, with 14 bases spanning the gap. The germline V gene encodes CDR1 MNHEY and CDR2 SVGAGI. The CDR3 region is CASKRTGINYGYTF. CDR3 DNA: TGTGCCAGCAAAAGAACAGGTATCAACTATGGCTACACCTTC.

The chain employs TRBV18 and TRBJ1-5; 7 positions agree with TRBD1. V lost 3 bases to trimming and J lost 6 bases; unmatched junction nucleotides: 8. Germline V gene lookup returns CDR1 KGHSH and CDR2 LQKENI. The CDR3 runs to 15 residues. CDR3 bases: TGTGCCAGCTCACCGGGCGGGCAGGGGGTTCAGCCCCAGCATTTT. Protein sequence: CASSPGGQGVQPQHF.

The V call is TRBV5-5, the J call TRBJ1-4; the D gene is possibly TRBD1 (5 bases). Trimming cost V 5 bases and J 8 bases, with 13 bases left between them. The CDR3 spans 13 residues. Germline V lookup: CDR1 SGHKS, CDR2 YYEKEE (reference sequence). The CDR3 sequence: CASRQGPWEKLFF. The CDR3 DNA is TGTGCCAGCAGGCAGGGACCCTGGGAAAAACTGTTTTTT.

V usage is TRBV9 and J usage is TRBJ1-1, with a tentative D call TRBD1 (5 bases). This CDR3 region has 13 residues. V was cut by 3 bases and J by 8 bases, with 14 bases left in between. Germline V lookup: CDR1 SGDLS, CDR2 YYNGEE. CDR3: CASSGRTGPEAFF. The DNA for the CDR3 is TGTGCCAGCAGCGGTAGGACGGGACCCGAAGCTTTCTTT. The full variable domain, rest sourced from reference TRBV9 and TRBJ1-1, is DSGVTQTPKHLITATGQRVTLRCSPRSGDLSVYWYQQSLDQGLQFLIQYYNGEERAKGNILERFSAQQFPDLHSELNLSSLELGDSALYFCASSGRTGPEAFFGQGTRLTVV.

The chain uses TRBV6-1 and TRBJ2-5; maybe TRBD1 (5 bases). CDR3 size: 13 residues. Trimming removed 4 bases at V and 5 bases at J, with 11 bases between. Germline lookup yields CDR1 MNHNS and CDR2 SASEGT. Written as DNA, the CDR3 is TGTGCCAGCAGTGCCCAGGGATGGGAGACCCAGTACTTC. Amino acids: CASSAQGWETQYF.

As for this clone: Other nucleotide sequences from this sample produce the same CDR3. The V call is TRBV5-1, the J call TRBJ2-2; 7 nucleotides match TRBD1. CDR3 length equals 15 residues. Germline assignment: CDR1 SGHRS and CDR2 YFSETQ. J gave up 0 bases and V 4 bases, and 3 bases lay outside the gene matches. The CDR3 spells CASSLGQTNTGELFF. The CDR3 coding sequence is TGCGCCAGCAGCCTGGGACAGACGAACACCGGGGAGCTGTTTTTT.

This chain links TRBV5-1 with TRBJ1-4; no clear D gene. Germline CDR1 and CDR2: SGHRS and YFSETQ. Trimming left V 5 bases short and J 2 bases short, with 7 bases between. This CDR3 region has 13 residues. The CDR3: CASRLGTNEKLFF. CDR3 sequence (DNA): TGCGCCAGCAGACTGGGCACTAATGAAAAACTGTTTTTT.

V and J are TRBV6-1 and TRBJ2-7, with D perhaps TRBD1 (6 bases). V was shortened by 3 bases and J by 2 bases, with 11 bases between the two germline ends. Germline CDR1 reads MNHNS; CDR2 reads SASEGT. This CDR3 has 14 residues. The CDR3, as DNA: TGTGCCAGCAGTGACTCCGGGACAACCTACGAGCAGTACTTC. Translation: CASSDSGTTYEQYF.

CDR3 in amino acids: CASSPVPSSSYEQYF. The CDR3 DNA reads TGTGCCAGCTCACCCGTTCCTTCGAGCTCCTACGAGCAGTACTTC. This chain links TRBV18 with TRBJ2-7, with D uncertain. CDR3 length: 15 amino acids. Germline CDR1 is KGHSH and CDR2 is LQKENI. V was clipped by 3 bases and J by 0 bases, with 12 bases between them.

This clone was detected once. The genes are TRBV5-1 and TRBJ2-1; D gene ambiguous. The CDR3 has 14 residues. V dropped 0 bases and J dropped 7 bases, with 11 bases sitting between them. Germline loops: CDR1 SGHRS, CDR2 YFSETQ. The CDR3 nucleotides read TGCGCCAGCAGCTTGGAACCGAGCTCAAATGAGCAGTTCTTC. This codes for CASSLEPSSNEQFF.

The V call is TRBV9, the J call TRBJ2-1; 9 nucleotides agree with TRBD2. The CDR3 covers 14 residues. The germline V gene has CDR1 SGDLS and CDR2 YYNGEE. J was trimmed by 12 bases and V by 0 bases; bases with no gene match: 7. The CDR3, as DNA: TGTGCCAGCAGCGTAGCGGGCGGGGGGGCCGTGCAGTTCTTC. Encoded protein: CASSVAGGGAVQFF. Combining the CDR3 with reference TRBV9 and TRBJ2-1 gives the whole variable domain DSGVTQTPKHLITATGQRVTLRCSPRSGDLSVYWYQQSLDQGLQFLIQYYNGEERAKGNILERFSAQQFPDLHSELNLSSLELGDSALYFCASSVAGGGAVQFFGPGTRLTVL.

V usage is TRBV6-5 and J usage is TRBJ2-5, with TRBD2 identical over 8 bases. CDR3 length: 13 residues. Unmatched junction bases numbered 8, after V lost 10 bases and J lost 4 bases. In germline, CDR1 is MNHEY, CDR2 SVGAGI. CDR3 region: CATSGLARETQYF. DNA of the CDR3: TGTGCCACCAGCGGACTAGCTCGAGAGACCCAGTACTTC.

The V call is TRBV7-9, the J call TRBJ2-7; D is unclear. In germline, CDR1 is SEHNR, CDR2 FQNEAQ (reference sequence). The CDR3 sequence is 14 residues long. The ends were cut back, 4 bases at V and 2 bases at J, with 12 bases in the middle. This CDR3 is CASSSQGSPYEQYF. CDR3 DNA: TGTGCCAGCAGCTCCCAAGGGTCCCCCTACGAGCAGTACTTC.